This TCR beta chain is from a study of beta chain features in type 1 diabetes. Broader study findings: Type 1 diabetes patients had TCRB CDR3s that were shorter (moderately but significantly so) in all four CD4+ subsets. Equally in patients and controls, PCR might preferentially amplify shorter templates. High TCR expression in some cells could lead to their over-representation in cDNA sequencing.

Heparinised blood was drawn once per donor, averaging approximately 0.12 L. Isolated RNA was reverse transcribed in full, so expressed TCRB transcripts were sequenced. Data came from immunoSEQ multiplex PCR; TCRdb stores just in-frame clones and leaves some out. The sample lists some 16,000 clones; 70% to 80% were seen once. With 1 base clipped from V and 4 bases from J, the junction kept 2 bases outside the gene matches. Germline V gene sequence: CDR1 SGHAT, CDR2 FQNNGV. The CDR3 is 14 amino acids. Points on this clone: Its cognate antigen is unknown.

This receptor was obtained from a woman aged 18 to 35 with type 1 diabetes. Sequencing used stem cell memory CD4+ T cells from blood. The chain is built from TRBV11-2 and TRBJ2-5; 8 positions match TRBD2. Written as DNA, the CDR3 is TGTGCCAGCAGCTTAGGGCTAGCGGGAGAGACCCAGTACTTC. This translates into CASSLGLAGETQYF.